These 14 T cell receptor beta chains share one sample of origin, sequenced in a study of T-cell memory formation after mild COVID-19. Each CDR3 protein is one row after TCRdb ran MiXCR on the 5' RACE reads. The repertoire holds approximately 450,000 distinct CDR3 sequences, with roughly 18% as singletons. The source material was PBMCs or a T cell subset sorted from them (not recorded which). Receptors originate from an adult woman who had mild COVID-19 (a few samples of this study predate the infection). Cell type and time point are not known.

The V and J genes are TRBV20-1 and TRBJ2-7; the D gene is possibly TRBD2 (5 bases). The CDR3 consists of 14 residues. Germline V lookup: CDR1 DFQATT, CDR2 SNEGSKA (reference sequence). V lost 1 base and J 2 bases, leaving 12 bases between the germline ends. The CDR3 is CSARGRGFAYEQYF. The CDR3 DNA reads as TGCAGTGCTAGAGGTAGAGGGTTCGCCTACGAGCAGTACTTC.

The chain links TRBV27 to TRBJ2-1; perhaps D is TRBD1 or TRBD2 (6 bases each). The CDR3 covers 17 residues. Germline V gene sequence: CDR1 MNHEY, CDR2 SMNVEV (reference sequence). The ends were cut back, 3 bases at V and 6 bases at J, with 21 bases in the middle. As DNA, the CDR3 is TGTGCCAGCAGTTTCGGGGGCAACGGCGGGATTATCAATGAGCAGTTCTTC. It codes for CASSFGGNGGIINEQFF.

The rearrangement joins TRBV9 to TRBJ2-3; possibly TRBD2 for D (6 bases). Germline V gene lookup returns CDR1 SGDLS and CDR2 YYNGEE. The V and J ends lost 0 bases and 0 bases respectively, with 14 bases between them. CDR3 size: 17 residues. The CDR3 DNA follows: TGTGCCAGCAGCGTAGGCGTTAGCGGTAGTAGCACAGATACGCAGTATTTT. Translated, it gives CASSVGVSGSSTDTQYF.

This clonotype has just a few counts. The genes are TRBV4-3 and TRBJ2-3, with 8 bases aligning to TRBD2. The CDR3 is 16 amino acids. Looked up from germline, CDR1 is LGHNA and CDR2 is YSLEER. V lost 0 bases and J lost 5; bases outside the gene matches: 7. The CDR3 bases are TGCGCCAGCAGCCAAGAAAACGGGAGGGCCGTAGATACGCAGTATTTT. Translation: CASSQENGRAVDTQYF.

The chain has TRBV7-9 and TRBJ1-2; TRBD1 matches 7 bases. CDR1 is SEHNR and CDR2 is FQNEAQ in the germline V gene (reference sequence). V lost 7 bases, J lost 5 bases, and 7 bases stayed unmatched. The CDR3 runs to 13 residues. CDR3: CASTPGQTYGYTF. As DNA, the CDR3 is TGTGCCAGCACCCCGGGACAGACGTATGGCTACACCTTC. Together with reference TRBV7-9 and TRBJ1-2, the CDR3 gives the full variable domain: DTGVSQNPRHKITKRGQNVTFRCDPISEHNRLYWYRQTLGQGPEFLTYFQNEAQLEKSRLLSDRFSAERPKGSFSTLEIQRTEQGDSAMYLCASTPGQTYGYTFGSGTRLTVV.

The J gene is TRBJ1-5, the V gene TRBV20-1; the D gene is possibly TRBD1 (5 bases). V shed 1 base and J shed 2 bases, with 9 bases lying between them. Germline CDR1 reads DFQATT; CDR2 reads SNEGSKA (reference sequence). This CDR3 has 14 amino acids. The CDR3: CSARATGGNQPQHF. The CDR3 DNA sequence: TGCAGTGCTAGAGCCACGGGGGGCAATCAGCCCCAGCATTTT.

This clonotype was picked up a small number of times. The chain carries TRBV24-1 and TRBJ2-7, with D perhaps matching TRBD1 (5 bases). This CDR3 comprises 15 residues. CDR1 and CDR2 from the germline V gene are KGHDR and SFDVKD. Trimming took off 2 bases at V and 0 bases at J, with 10 bases between the two ends. The CDR3 bases are TGTGCCACCAGTGATTCAGGACACCTCTCCTACGAGCAGTACTTC. It encodes CATSDSGHLSYEQYF.

The chain recombines TRBV15 with TRBJ2-4; D is undetermined. Trimming cost V 5 bases and J 0 bases, with 5 bases left between them. Looked up from germline, CDR1 is LNHNV and CDR2 is YYDKDF (reference sequence). The CDR3 has 13 residues. In DNA form, the CDR3 reads TGTGCCACCAGCGGGGAAGCCAAAAACATTCAGTACTTC. This codes for CATSGEAKNIQYF.

This clonotype was seen a few times. This chain uses TRBV29-1 with TRBJ2-3; 8 nucleotides line up with TRBD1. The V and J ends lost 6 bases and 0 bases, in that order; junction bases with no gene match: 5. This CDR3 is built from 14 residues. Germline V gene lookup returns CDR1 SQVTM and CDR2 ANQGSEA. The CDR3 sequence: CSVGTGQSTDTQYF. In DNA, the CDR3 is TGCAGCGTAGGGACAGGACAAAGCACAGATACGCAGTATTTT.

This rearrangement joins TRBV18 to TRBJ1-1; the D is unclear. The CDR3 loop spans 13 amino acids. Per germline, CDR1 KGHSH and CDR2 LQKENI. Trimming shortened V by 3 bases and J by 1 base, and 6 bases separated the two germline ends. The CDR3 spells CASSPSENTEAFF. In nucleotides, the CDR3 is TGTGCCAGCTCACCTTCAGAGAACACTGAAGCTTTCTTT. Drawing the rest from reference TRBV18 and TRBJ1-1, the complete variable domain is NAGVMQNPRHLVRRRGQEARLRCSPMKGHSHVYWYRQLPEEGLKFMVYLQKENIIDESGMPKERFSAEFPKEGPSILRIQQVVRGDSAAYFCASSPSENTEAFFGQGTRLTVV.

The gene calls are TRBV3-1 and TRBJ2-7, with 12 bases aligning to TRBD2. The CDR3 consists of 15 residues. J lost 3 bases, V lost 5 bases, and 5 bases had no gene match. The germline V gene has CDR1 LGHDT and CDR2 YNNKEL (reference sequence). The CDR3 DNA follows: TGTGCCAGCAGCTCCCTGACTAGCGGGGGCTACGAGCAGTACTTC. Its translation: CASSSLTSGGYEQYF.

This sequence joins TRBV7-9 and TRBJ2-3; no definite D call. Germline CDR1 SEHNR, CDR2 FQNEAQ (reference sequence). The V and J ends lost 3 bases and 4 bases respectively, with 8 bases between them. The CDR3 contains 13 residues. The CDR3 loop reads CASSFGSSDTQYF. CDR3 nucleotides: TGTGCCAGCAGCTTTGGGTCCTCAGATACGCAGTATTTT.

This sequence joins TRBV6-5 and TRBJ1-5, with 8 bases that match TRBD1. Germline V lookup: CDR1 MNHEY, CDR2 SVGAGI. Trimming at V came to 6 bases and at J to 3 bases, leaving 7 bases not matched to a gene. The CDR3 totals 15 residues. The chain's CDR3 is CASREGQGLNQPQHF. The DNA for the CDR3 is TGTGCCAGCAGGGAAGGACAGGGACTCAATCAGCCCCAGCATTTT.

For the CDR3, the DNA is TGTGCCACCAGCAGAGGACCTAGGGATCGCAATGAGCAGTTCTTC. Encoded protein: CATSRGPRDRNEQFF. The chain carries TRBV15 and TRBJ2-1; D is unclear. CDR1 is LNHNV, CDR2 YYDKDF, per germline (reference sequence). The CDR3 totals 15 residues. V was trimmed by 1 base and J by 6 bases, leaving 13 bases between them.